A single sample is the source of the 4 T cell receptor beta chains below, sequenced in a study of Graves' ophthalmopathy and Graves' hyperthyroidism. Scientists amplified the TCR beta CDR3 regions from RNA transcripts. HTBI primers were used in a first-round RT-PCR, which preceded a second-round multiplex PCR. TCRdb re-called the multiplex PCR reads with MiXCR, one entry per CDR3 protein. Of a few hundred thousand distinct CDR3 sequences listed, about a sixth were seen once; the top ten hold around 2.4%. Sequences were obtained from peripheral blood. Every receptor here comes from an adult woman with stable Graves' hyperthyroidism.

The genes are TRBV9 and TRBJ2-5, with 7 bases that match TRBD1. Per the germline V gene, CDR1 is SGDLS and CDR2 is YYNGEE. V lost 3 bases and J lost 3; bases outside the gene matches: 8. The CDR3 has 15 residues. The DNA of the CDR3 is TGTGCCAGCAGCGCCACCGGGACAGTAAAAGAGACCCAGTACTTC. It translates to CASSATGTVKETQYF.

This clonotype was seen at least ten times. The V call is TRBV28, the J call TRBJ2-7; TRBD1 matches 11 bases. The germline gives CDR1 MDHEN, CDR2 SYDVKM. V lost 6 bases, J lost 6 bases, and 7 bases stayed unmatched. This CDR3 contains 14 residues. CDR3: CASRAWDRGSEQYF. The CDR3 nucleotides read TGTGCCAGCAGGGCGTGGGACAGGGGGTCCGAGCAGTACTTC.

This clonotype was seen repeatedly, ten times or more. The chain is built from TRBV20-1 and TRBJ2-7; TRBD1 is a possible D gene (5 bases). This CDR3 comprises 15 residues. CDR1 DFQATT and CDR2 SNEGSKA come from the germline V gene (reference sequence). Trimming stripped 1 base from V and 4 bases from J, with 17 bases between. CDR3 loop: CSARADSGPGYEQYF. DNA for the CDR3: TGCAGTGCTAGAGCCGACAGTGGCCCCGGGTACGAGCAGTACTTC.

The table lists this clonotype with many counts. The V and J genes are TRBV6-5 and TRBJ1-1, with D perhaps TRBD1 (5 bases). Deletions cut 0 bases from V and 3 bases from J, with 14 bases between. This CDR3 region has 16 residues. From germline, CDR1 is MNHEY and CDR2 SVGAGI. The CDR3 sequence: CASSYSMAGLDTEAFF. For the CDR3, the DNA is TGTGCCAGCAGTTACTCGATGGCAGGGTTGGACACTGAAGCTTTCTTT.